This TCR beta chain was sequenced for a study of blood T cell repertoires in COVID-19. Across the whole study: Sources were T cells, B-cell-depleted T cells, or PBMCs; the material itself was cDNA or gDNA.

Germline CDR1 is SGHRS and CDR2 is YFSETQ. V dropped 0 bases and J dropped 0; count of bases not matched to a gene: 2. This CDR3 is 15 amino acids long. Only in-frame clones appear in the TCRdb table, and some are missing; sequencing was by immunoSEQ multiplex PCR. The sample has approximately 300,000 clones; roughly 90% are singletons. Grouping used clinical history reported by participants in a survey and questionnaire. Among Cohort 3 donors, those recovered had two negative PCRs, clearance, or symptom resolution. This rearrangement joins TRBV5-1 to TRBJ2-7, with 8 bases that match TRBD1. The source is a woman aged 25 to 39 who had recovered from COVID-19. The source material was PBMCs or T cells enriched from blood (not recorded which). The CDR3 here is CASSLAGTGSYEQYF. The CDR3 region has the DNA TGCGCCAGCAGCTTGGCAGGGACAGGCTCCTACGAGCAGTACTTC. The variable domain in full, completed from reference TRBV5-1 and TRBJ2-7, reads KAGVTQTPRYLIKTRGQQVTLSCSPISGHRSVSWYQQTPGQGLQFLFEYFSETQRNKGNFPGRFSGRQFSNSRSEMNVSTLELGDSALYLCASSLAGTGSYEQYFGPGTRLTVT.